This TCR beta chain was identified in a study of blood T cell repertoires in COVID-19. The CDR3 is made up of 14 amino acids. Germline loops: CDR1 LGHDT, CDR2 YNNKEL (reference sequence). Trimming pared 7 bases from V and 6 bases from J, leaving 13 bases between. TCRdb's copy holds only in-frame clones and misses some; the assay was immunoSEQ multiplex PCR. The data contain roughly 400,000 clones, over 75% of them singletons. The genes are TRBV3-1 (or the pseudogene TRBV3-2) and TRBJ1-6; perhaps TRBD1 as D (5 bases). The sequence was obtained from a woman aged 18-29 years who had been exposed to COVID-19. Sequenced sample: PBMCs or T cells enriched from blood (not recorded which). The CDR3 sequence is CASTALGGNSPLHF. CDR3 DNA sequence: TGTGCCAGCACCGCGTTGGGGGGTAATTCACCCCTCCACTTT.